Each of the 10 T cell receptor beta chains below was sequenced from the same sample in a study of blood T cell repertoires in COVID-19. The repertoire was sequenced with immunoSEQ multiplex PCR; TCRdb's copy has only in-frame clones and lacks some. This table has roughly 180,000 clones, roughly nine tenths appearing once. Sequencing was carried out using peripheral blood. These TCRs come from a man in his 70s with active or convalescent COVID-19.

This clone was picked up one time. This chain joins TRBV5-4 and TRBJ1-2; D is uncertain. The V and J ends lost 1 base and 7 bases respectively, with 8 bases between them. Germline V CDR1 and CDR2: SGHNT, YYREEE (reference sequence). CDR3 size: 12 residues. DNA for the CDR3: TGTGCCAGCAGCTTGTTAGCTTCTGGCTACACCTTC. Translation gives CASSLLASGYTF.

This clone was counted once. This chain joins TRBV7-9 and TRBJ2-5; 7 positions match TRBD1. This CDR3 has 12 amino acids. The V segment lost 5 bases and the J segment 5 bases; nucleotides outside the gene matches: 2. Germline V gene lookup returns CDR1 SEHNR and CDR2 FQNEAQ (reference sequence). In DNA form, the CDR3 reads TGTGCCAGCAGCCCGACAGGGGAGACCCAGTACTTC. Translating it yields CASSPTGETQYF.

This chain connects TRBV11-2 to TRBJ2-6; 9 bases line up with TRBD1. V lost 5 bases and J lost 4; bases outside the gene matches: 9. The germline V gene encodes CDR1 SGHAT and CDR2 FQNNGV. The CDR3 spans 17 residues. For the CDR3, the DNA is TGTGCCAGCAGCCACCGGACAGGGGTGGCAGGGGCCAACGTCCTGACTTTC. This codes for CASSHRTGVAGANVLTF.

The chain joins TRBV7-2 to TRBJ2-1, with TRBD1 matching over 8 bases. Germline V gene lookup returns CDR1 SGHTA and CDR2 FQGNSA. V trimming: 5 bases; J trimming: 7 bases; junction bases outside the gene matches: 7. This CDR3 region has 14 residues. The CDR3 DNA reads TGTGCCAGCAGCCGTGCAGGGGGCTTGAATGAGCAGTTCTTC. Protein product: CASSRAGGLNEQFF.

In DNA form, the CDR3 reads TGTGCCAGCAGTTACCAAATCGGACAGGCGGTTCAGTACTTC. As protein: CASSYQIGQAVQYF. The chain employs TRBV6-5 and TRBJ2-4; TRBD1 agrees at 7 bases. With V trimmed by 2 bases and J by 11 bases, 9 bases remained unmatched. The CDR3 totals 14 residues. Germline V gives CDR1 MNHEY, CDR2 SVGAGI.

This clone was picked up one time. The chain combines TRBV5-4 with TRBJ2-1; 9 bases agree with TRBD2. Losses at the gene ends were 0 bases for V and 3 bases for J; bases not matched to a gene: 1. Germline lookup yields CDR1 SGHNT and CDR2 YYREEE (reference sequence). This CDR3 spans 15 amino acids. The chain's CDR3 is CASSLELAGYNEQFF. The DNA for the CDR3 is TGTGCCAGCAGCTTGGAACTAGCGGGCTACAATGAGCAGTTCTTC.

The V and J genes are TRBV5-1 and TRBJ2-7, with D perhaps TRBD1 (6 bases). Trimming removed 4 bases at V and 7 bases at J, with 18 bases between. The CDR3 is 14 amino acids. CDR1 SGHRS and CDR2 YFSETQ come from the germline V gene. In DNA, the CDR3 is TGCGCCAGCAGCGAAGGGACACCTGCTGGGGAGCAGTACTTC. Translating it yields CASSEGTPAGEQYF. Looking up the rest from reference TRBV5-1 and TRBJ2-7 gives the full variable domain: KAGVTQTPRYLIKTRGQQVTLSCSPISGHRSVSWYQQTPGQGLQFLFEYFSETQRNKGNFPGRFSGRQFSNSRSEMNVSTLELGDSALYLCASSEGTPAGEQYFGPGTRLTVT.

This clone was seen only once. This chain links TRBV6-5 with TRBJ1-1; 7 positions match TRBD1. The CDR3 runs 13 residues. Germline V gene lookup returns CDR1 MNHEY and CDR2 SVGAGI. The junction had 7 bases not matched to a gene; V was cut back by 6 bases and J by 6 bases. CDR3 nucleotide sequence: TGTGCCAGCAGCACTCCCGGGACAGCTGAAGCTTTCTTT. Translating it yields CASSTPGTAEAFF.

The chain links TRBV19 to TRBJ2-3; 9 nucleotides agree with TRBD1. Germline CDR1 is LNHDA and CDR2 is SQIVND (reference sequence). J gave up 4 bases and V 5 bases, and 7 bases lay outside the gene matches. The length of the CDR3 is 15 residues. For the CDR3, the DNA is TGTGCCAGTAGTTCCCAGGACAGGGGCCCAGATACGCAGTATTTT. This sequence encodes CASSSQDRGPDTQYF. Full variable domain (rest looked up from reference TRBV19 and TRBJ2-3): DGGITQSPKYLFRKEGQNVTLSCEQNLNHDAMYWYRQDPGQGLRLIYYSQIVNDFQKGDIAEGYSVSREKKESFPLTVTSAQKNPTAFYLCASSSQDRGPDTQYFGPGTRLTVL.

The CDR3 DNA reads as TGTGCCACCAGCAGGAAGGGACAGGGTGGTTCACCCCTCCACTTT. The encoded protein is CATSRKGQGGSPLHF. This chain uses TRBV15 with TRBJ1-6; 9 bases are a match to TRBD1. V lost 3 bases, J lost 9 bases, and 6 bases stayed unmatched. Germline V lookup: CDR1 LNHNV, CDR2 YYDKDF (reference sequence). The length of the CDR3 is 15 residues.